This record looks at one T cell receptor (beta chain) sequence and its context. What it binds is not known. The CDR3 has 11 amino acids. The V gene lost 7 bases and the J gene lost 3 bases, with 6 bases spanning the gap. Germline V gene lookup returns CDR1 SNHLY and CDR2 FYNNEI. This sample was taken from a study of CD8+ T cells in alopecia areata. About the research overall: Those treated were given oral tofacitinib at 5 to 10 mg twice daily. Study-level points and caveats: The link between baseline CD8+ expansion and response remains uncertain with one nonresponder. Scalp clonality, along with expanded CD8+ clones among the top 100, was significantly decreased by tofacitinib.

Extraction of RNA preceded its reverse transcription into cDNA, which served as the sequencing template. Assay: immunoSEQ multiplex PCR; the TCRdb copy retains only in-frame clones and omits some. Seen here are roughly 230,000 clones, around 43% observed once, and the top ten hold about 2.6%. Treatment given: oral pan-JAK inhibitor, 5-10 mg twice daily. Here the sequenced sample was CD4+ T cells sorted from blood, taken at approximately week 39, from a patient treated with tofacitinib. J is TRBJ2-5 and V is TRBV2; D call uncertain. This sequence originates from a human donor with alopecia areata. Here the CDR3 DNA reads TGTGCCAGCATAGAGGAAGAGACCCAGTACTTC. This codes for CASIEEETQYF.